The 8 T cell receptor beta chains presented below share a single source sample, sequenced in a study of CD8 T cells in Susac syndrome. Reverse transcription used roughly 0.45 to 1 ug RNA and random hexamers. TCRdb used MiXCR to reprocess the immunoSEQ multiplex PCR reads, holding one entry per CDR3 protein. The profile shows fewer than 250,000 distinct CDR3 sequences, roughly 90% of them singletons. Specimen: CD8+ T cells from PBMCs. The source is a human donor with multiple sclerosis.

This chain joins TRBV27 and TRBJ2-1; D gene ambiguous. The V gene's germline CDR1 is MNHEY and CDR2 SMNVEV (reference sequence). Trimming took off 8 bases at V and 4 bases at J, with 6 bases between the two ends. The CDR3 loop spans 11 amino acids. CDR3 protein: CASAQYNEQFF. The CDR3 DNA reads TGTGCCAGCGCTCAATACAATGAGCAGTTCTTC.

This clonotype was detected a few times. The CDR3 sequence is CASSETERAFF. CDR3 sequence (DNA): TGTGCCAGTAGTGAGACAGAACGTGCTTTCTTT. The V gene is TRBV19, the J gene TRBJ1-1, with TRBD1 as a possible D gene (5 bases). CDR1 and CDR2 (germline): LNHDA, SQIVND (reference sequence). The CDR3 extends over 11 amino acids. V lost 5 bases, J lost 11 bases, and 12 bases lay in between.

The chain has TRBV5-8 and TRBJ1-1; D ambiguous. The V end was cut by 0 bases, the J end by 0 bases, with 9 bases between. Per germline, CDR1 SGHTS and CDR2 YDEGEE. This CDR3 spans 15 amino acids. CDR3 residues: CASSLAGLMNTEAFF. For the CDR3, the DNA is TGTGCCAGCAGCTTGGCCGGCCTCATGAACACTGAAGCTTTCTTT.

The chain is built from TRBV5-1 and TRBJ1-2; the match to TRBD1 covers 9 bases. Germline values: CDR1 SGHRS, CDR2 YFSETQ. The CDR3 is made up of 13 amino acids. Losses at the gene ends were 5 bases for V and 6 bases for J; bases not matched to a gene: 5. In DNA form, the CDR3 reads TGCGCCAGCAGTCCGGACAGGGGAGATGGCTACACCTTC. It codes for CASSPDRGDGYTF.

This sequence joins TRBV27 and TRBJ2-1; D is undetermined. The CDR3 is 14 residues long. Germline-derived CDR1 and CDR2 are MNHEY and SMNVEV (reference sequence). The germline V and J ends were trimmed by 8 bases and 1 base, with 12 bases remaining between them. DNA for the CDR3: TGTGCCAGCGGGGTGTTGCCTTCCTACAATGAGCAGTTCTTC. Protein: CASGVLPSYNEQFF.

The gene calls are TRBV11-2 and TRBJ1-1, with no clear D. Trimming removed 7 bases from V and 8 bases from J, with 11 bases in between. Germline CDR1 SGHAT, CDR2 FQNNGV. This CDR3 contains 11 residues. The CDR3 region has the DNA TGTGCCAGCAAAGGCGGGCCCGAAGCTTTCTTT. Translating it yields CASKGGPEAFF.

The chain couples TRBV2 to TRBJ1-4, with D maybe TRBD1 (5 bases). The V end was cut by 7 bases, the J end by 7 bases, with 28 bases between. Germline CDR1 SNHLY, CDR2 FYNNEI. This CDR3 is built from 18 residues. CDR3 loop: CASTLPGGQLADLEKLFF. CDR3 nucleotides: TGTGCCAGCACCCTACCTGGGGGTCAACTAGCGGACCTTGAAAAACTGTTTTTT.

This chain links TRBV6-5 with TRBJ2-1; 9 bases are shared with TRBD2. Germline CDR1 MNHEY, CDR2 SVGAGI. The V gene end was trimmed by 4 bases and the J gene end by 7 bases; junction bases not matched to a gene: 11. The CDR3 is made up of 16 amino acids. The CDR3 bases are TGTGCCAGCAGTTCCCCTAGCGGGATGGGGGAGAATGAGCAGTTCTTC. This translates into CASSSPSGMGENEQFF.